The 5 T cell receptor beta chains below come from one sample, sequenced in a study of T cells in Graves' hyperthyroidism and ophthalmopathy. Amplified regions were TCR beta CDR3 sequences from RNA transcripts. The HTBI primer set served for first-round RT-PCR of the TCR CDR3. Via MiXCR, TCRdb re-called the multiplex PCR reads, giving one row per CDR3 protein. The table shows some 270,000 distinct CDR3 sequences, with approximately 24% occurring only once. The sequenced material came from blood. The receptors were sampled from a middle-aged woman with Graves' ophthalmopathy.

This clonotype was counted at least ten times. V is TRBV20-1 and J is TRBJ1-5, with a weak D call TRBD1 (5 bases). The CDR3 length is 13 residues. V dropped 3 bases and J dropped 9 bases, with 15 bases sitting between them. The germline V gene encodes CDR1 DFQATT and CDR2 SNEGSKA (reference sequence). CDR3 nucleotide sequence: TGCAGTGCTAGTACAGGTGCTAGTTGGCCCCAGCATTTT. Its translation is CSASTGASWPQHF.

This clonotype was seen many times. The chain combines TRBV28 with TRBJ1-5; tentative D call: TRBD1 (6 bases). The V and J ends lost 5 bases and 0 bases respectively, with 17 bases between them. Germline V gene sequence: CDR1 MDHEN, CDR2 SYDVKM. The CDR3 is made up of 17 amino acids. CDR3: CASSLSRDINSNQPQHF. Here the CDR3 DNA reads TGTGCCAGCAGTCTCAGCCGGGACATCAATAGCAATCAGCCCCAGCATTTT.

This clonotype occurred many times. V gene TRBV28 combines with J gene TRBJ2-5; D might be TRBD1 (5 bases). Looked up from germline, CDR1 is MDHEN and CDR2 is SYDVKM. Trimming shortened V by 6 bases and J by 4 bases, and 18 bases separated the two germline ends. This CDR3 is built from 15 residues. The CDR3, as DNA: TGTGCCAGCAGCATCCGGCGTCTTGGGGCAGAGACCCAGTACTTC. Its protein product is CASSIRRLGAETQYF.

This clonotype was counted at least ten times. The V call is TRBV7-8, the J call TRBJ2-5; 9 positions agree with TRBD1. With V trimmed by 3 bases and J by 5 bases, 7 bases remained unmatched. The V gene's germline CDR1 is SGHVS and CDR2 FQNEAQ. The CDR3 is 15 residues long. CDR3 protein: CASSLKTGGYETQYF. The CDR3 region has the DNA TGTGCCAGCAGCTTGAAAACAGGGGGCTATGAGACCCAGTACTTC.

This clonotype has at least ten counts. This chain links TRBV27 with TRBJ2-7, with D perhaps TRBD1 (6 bases). Trimming cost V 1 base and J 6 bases, with 13 bases left between them. This CDR3 region has 14 residues. Per the germline V gene, CDR1 is MNHEY and CDR2 is SMNVEV (reference sequence). In nucleotides, the CDR3 is TGTGCCAGCAGTTTATGGCAGGGGTCCATCGAGCAGTACTTC. Protein sequence: CASSLWQGSIEQYF.